This T cell receptor (beta chain) came from a study of blood T cell repertoires in COVID-19. Across the study: Specimens from acute and convalescent COVID-19 originated in the United States, Italy and Spain. From T cells, B-cell-depleted T cells, or PBMCs came the material, which was cDNA or gDNA.

In the authors' workflow: It was from reference gene primer amplification that nucleated cell counts were estimated. The data were produced by immunoSEQ multiplex PCR, yet TCRdb's version contains in-frame clones alone and is incomplete. Clonal size and the V and J genes are those of that table, whereas D and trimming came from the DNA. In the table there are tens of thousands of clones, roughly 87% of which are singletons. This clonotype was obtained from an elderly woman with acute or convalescent COVID-19. The source material was peripheral blood.

CDR3 residues: CASSSGQGRETQYF. CDR3 sequence (DNA): TGCGCCAGCAGCTCGGGACAGGGGAGGGAGACCCAGTACTTC. V gene TRBV5-1 combines with J gene TRBJ2-5; 10 nucleotides line up with TRBD1. V gave up 3 bases and J gave up 5 bases; unmatched junction bases: 4. The CDR3 sequence is 14 residues long. Germline V lookup: CDR1 SGHRS, CDR2 YFSETQ.